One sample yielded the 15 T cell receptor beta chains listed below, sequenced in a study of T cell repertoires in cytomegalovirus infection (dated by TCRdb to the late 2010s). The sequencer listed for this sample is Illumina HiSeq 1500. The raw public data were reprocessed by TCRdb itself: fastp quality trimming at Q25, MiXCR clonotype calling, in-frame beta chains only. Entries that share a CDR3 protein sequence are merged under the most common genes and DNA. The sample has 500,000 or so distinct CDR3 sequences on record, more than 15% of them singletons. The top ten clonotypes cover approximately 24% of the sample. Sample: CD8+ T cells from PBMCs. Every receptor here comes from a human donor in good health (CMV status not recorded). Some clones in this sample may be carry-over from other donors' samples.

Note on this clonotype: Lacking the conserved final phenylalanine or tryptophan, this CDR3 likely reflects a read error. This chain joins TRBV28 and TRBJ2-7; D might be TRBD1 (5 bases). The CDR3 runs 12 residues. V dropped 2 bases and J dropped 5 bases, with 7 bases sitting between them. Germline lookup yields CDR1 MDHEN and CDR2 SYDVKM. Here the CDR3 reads CASSLTGDEQYL. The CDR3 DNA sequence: TGTGCCAGCAGTTTAACAGGTGACGAGCAGTACTTA.

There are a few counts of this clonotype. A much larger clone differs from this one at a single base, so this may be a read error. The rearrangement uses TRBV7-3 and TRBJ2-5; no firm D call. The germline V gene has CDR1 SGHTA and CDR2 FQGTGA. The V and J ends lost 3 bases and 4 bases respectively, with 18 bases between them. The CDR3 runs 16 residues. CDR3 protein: CASSLHLTIVRETQYF. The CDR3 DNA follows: TGTGCCAGCAGCTTGCACCTTACTATAGTCAGAGAGACCCAGTACTTC.

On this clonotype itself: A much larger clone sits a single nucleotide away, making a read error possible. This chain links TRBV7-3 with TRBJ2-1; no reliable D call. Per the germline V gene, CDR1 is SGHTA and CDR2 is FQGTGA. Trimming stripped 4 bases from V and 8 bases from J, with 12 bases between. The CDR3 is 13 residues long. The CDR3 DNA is TGTGCCAGCAGCTCCCGGAACAACGATGAGCAGTTCTTC. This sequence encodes CASSSRNNDEQFF.

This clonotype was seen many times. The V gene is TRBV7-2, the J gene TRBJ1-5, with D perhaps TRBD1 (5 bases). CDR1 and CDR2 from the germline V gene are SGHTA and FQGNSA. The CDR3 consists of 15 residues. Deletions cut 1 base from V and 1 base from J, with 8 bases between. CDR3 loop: CASSLDGTSNQPQHF. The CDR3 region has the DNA TGTGCCAGCAGCTTAGACGGGACGAGCAATCAGCCCCAGCATTTT. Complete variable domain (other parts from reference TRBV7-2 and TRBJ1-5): GAGVSQSPSNKVTEKGKDVELRCDPISGHTALYWYRQSLGQGLEFLIYFQGNSAPDKSGLPSDRFSAERTGGSVSTLTIQRTQQEDSAVYLCASSLDGTSNQPQHFGDGTRLSIL.

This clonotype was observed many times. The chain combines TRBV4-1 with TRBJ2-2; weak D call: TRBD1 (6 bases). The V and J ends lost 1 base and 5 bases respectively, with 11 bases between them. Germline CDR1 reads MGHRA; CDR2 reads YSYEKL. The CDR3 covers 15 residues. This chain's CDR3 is CASSQGQETTGELFF. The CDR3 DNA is TGCGCCAGCAGCCAAGGACAGGAAACAACCGGGGAGCTGTTTTTT.

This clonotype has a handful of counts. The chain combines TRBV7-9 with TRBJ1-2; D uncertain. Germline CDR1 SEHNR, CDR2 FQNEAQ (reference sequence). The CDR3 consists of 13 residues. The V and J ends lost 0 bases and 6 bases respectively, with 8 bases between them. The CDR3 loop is CASSLARQDGYTF. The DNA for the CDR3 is TGTGCCAGCAGCTTAGCACGGCAGGATGGCTACACCTTC.

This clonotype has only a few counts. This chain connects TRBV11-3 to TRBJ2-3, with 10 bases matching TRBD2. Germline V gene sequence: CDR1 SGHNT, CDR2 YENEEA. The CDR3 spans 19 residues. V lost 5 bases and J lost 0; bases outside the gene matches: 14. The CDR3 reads CASSPGLAGASPSTDTQYF. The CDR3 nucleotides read TGTGCCAGCAGCCCGGGGCTAGCGGGGGCGTCCCCTAGCACAGATACGCAGTATTTT. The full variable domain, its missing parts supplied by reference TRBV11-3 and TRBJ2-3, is EAGVVQSPRYKIIEKKQPVAFWCNPISGHNTLYWYLQNLGQGPELLIRYENEEAVDDSQLPKDRFSAERLKGVDSTLKIQPAELGDSAVYLCASSPGLAGASPSTDTQYFGPGTRLTVL.

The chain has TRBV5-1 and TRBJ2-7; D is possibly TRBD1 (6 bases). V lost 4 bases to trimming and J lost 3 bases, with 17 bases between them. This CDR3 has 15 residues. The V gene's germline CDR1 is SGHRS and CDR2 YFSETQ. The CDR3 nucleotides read TGCGCCAGCAGCCTGGTAACGGACAGCTTCTACGAGCAGTACTTC. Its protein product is CASSLVTDSFYEQYF.

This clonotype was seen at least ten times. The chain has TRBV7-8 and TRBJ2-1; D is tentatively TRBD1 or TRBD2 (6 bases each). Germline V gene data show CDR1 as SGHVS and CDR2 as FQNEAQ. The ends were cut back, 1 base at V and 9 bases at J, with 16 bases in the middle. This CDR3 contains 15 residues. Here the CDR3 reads CASSLDPPGGGEQFF. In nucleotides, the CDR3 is TGTGCCAGCAGCTTAGACCCCCCTGGAGGGGGTGAGCAGTTCTTC. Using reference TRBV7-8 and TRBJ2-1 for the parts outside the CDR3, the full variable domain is GAGVSQSPRYKVAKRGQDVALRCDPISGHVSLFWYQQALGQGPEFLTYFQNEAQLDKSGLPSDRFFAERPEGSVSTLKIQRTQQEDSAVYLCASSLDPPGGGEQFFGPGTRLTVL.

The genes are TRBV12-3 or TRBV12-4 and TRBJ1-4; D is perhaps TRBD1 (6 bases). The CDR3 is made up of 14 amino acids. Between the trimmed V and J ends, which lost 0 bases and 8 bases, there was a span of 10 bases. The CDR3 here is CASSLAGATEKLFF. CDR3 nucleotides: TGTGCCAGCAGTTTAGCGGGGGCGACGGAAAAACTGTTTTTT.

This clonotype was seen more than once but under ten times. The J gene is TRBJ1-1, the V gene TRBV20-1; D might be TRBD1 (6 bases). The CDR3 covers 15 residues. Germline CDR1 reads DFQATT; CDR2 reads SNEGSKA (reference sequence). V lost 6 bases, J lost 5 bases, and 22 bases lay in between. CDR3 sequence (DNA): TGCAGTGCGAAGGGGGGGGGGAATTGGGAGACTGAAGCTTTCTTT. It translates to CSAKGGGNWETEAFF.

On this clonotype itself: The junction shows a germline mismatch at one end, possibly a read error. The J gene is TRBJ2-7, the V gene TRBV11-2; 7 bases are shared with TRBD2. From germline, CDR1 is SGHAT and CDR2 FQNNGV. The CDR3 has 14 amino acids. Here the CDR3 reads CPSSLRTSSYEQYF. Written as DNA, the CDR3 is TGTCCCAGCAGCCTCCGGACTAGTTCATACGAGCAGTACTTC. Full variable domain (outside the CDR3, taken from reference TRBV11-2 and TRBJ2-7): EAGVAQSPRYKIIEKRQSVAFWCNPISGHATLYWYQQILGQGPKLLIQFQNNGVVDDSQLPKDRFSAERLKGVDSTLKIQPAKLEDSAVYLCPSSLRTSSYEQYFGPGTRLTVT.

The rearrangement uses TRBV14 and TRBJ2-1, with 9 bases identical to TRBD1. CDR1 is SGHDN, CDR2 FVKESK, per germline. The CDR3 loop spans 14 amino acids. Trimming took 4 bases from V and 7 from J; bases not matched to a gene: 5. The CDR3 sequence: CASSLETGGNEQFF. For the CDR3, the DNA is TGTGCCAGCAGCCTAGAGACAGGGGGGAATGAGCAGTTCTTC. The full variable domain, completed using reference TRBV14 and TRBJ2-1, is EAGVTQFPSHSVIEKGQTVTLRCDPISGHDNLYWYRRVMGKEIKFLLHFVKESKQDESGMPNNRFLAERTGGTYSTLKVQPAELEDSGVYFCASSLETGGNEQFFGPGTRLTVL.

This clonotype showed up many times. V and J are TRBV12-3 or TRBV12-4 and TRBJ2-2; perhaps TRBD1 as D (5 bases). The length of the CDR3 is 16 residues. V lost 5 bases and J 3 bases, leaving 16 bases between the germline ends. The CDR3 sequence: CASSLYKDTYTGELFF. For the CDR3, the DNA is TGTGCCAGCAGTCTATACAAGGACACCTACACCGGGGAGCTGTTTTTT.

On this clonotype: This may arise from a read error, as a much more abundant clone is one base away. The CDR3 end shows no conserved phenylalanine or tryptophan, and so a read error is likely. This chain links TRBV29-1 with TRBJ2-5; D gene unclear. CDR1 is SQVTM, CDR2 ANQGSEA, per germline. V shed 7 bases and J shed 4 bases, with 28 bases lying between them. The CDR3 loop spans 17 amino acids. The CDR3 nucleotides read TGCAGCGCCGTGAGGCCTCGTGACGCGATGAGAGGAGAGACCCAGTACTTA. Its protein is CSAVRPRDAMRGETQYL.